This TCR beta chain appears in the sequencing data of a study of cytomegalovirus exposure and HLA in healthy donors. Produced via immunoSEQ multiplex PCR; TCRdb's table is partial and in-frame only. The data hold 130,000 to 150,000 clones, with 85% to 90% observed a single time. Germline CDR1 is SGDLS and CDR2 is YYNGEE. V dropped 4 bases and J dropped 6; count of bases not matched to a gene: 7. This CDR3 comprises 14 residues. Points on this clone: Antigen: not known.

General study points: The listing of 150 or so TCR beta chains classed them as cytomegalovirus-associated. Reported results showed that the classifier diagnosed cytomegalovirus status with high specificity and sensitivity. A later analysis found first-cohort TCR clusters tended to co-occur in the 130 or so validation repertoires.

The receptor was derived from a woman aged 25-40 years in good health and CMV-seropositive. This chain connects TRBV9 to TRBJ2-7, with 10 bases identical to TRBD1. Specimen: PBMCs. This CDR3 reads CASSPGQGGVEQYF. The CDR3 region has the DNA TGTGCCAGCAGCCCCGGACAGGGGGGCGTCGAGCAGTACTTC.